This section outlines one TCR beta chain sequence together with its context. The antigen remains unidentified. An end of the junction does not agree with germline; a read error may underlie this. The V gene's germline CDR1 is LGHNA and CDR2 YSLEER. This CDR3 has 16 amino acids. Staff drew around 10 milliliters of peripheral blood from each donor. The authors ran a second PCR of about 6 to 11 cycles using a sample-barcoded 5' primer and a J-beta primer mix. TCRdb ran MiXCR on the 5' RACE reads and lists one entry per CDR3 protein. The sample includes about 1.8 million distinct CDR3 sequences, 49% of them seen just once. This sample is drawn from a study of blood T cells in healthy people across ages. Study-level points and caveats: The fall in TCR beta diversity per million T cells was roughly linear with age.

This clonotype was obtained from a woman between 40 and 55 years old in good health. Source material: blood. The rearrangement uses TRBV4-3 and TRBJ1-2, with D maybe TRBD1 (5 bases). The CDR3 DNA is TGCGCCAGCAGCCAAGAGGTGGTCGGGGCTAACTATGGCCACACCTTC. Amino acid sequence: CASSQEVVGANYGHTF.